The 21 T cell receptor beta chains in this list originate from one sample, sequenced in a study of shared clonotypes between healthy human individuals. The assay was immunoSEQ multiplex PCR, and TCRdb's table has in-frame clones only and misses some. The sample holds about 2.4 million clones; about 92% are singletons and the top ten take over 0.12%. The sample was naive CD4+ T cells sorted from blood. Described subset: CD45RA+ positively selected. The origin of the receptors is a young man in good health.

Concerning this clone itself: Distinct nucleotide sequences in the sample also encode this CDR3. The V and J genes are TRBV7-2 and TRBJ2-2; the D gene is possibly TRBD1 (6 bases). The CDR3 has 16 amino acids. Trimming took off 1 base at V and 2 bases at J, with 11 bases between the two ends. Germline V gene sequence: CDR1 SGHTA, CDR2 FQGNSA. The CDR3 bases are TGTGCCAGCAGCTTAGTCGGGACACTTAACACCGGGGAGCTGTTTTTT. Amino acid sequence: CASSLVGTLNTGELFF.

The CDR3, as DNA: TGTGCCAGTAGTATTCGGTCCAGATTGAGCACAGATACGCAGTATTTT. Its protein product is CASSIRSRLSTDTQYF. V gene TRBV19 combines with J gene TRBJ2-3; D gene unclear. V shed 3 bases and J shed 0 bases, with 13 bases lying between them. CDR1 is LNHDA, CDR2 SQIVND, per germline (reference sequence). This CDR3 contains 16 residues. Drawing the rest from reference TRBV19 and TRBJ2-3, the complete variable domain is DGGITQSPKYLFRKEGQNVTLSCEQNLNHDAMYWYRQDPGQGLRLIYYSQIVNDFQKGDIAEGYSVSREKKESFPLTVTSAQKNPTAFYLCASSIRSRLSTDTQYFGPGTRLTVL.

Worth noting for this clone: This sample includes further DNA sequences coding for the same CDR3. The chain combines TRBV18 with TRBJ2-7; 8 nucleotides line up with TRBD2. The CDR3 extends over 15 amino acids. J was trimmed by 2 bases and V by 3 bases; bases with no gene match: 6. CDR1 and CDR2 from the germline V gene are KGHSH and LQKENI. CDR3 coding DNA: TGTGCCAGCTCACCTACTAGCGGAAGCCCCTACGAGCAGTACTTC. The encoded protein is CASSPTSGSPYEQYF.

This clone was seen a single time. The chain joins TRBV6-1 to TRBJ1-2; D unclear. The V end was cut by 7 bases, the J end by 5 bases, with 17 bases between. This CDR3 has 14 residues. Germline-derived CDR1 and CDR2 are MNHNS and SASEGT. CDR3 nucleotide sequence: TGTGCCAGCATTAGGGAGGCAGTAGGATATGGCTACACCTTC. The encoded protein is CASIREAVGYGYTF.

With respect to this clone: Distinct nucleotide sequences in the sample also encode this CDR3. The chain links TRBV11-2 to TRBJ1-1, with 7 bases matching TRBD1. The V gene's germline CDR1 is SGHAT and CDR2 FQNNGV. Losses at the gene ends were 5 bases for V and 1 base for J; bases not matched to a gene: 1. CDR3 length: 13 amino acids. The CDR3 here is CASSRDRNTEAFF. The DNA for the CDR3 is TGTGCCAGCAGCCGGGACAGGAACACTGAAGCTTTCTTT.

This clone was seen only a few times. The sample carries other DNA sequences with the same CDR3. The chain links TRBV5-1 to TRBJ2-3; TRBD1 agrees at 7 bases. Per germline, CDR1 SGHRS and CDR2 YFSETQ. With 3 bases clipped from V and 1 base from J, the junction kept 2 bases outside the gene matches. The CDR3 extends over 14 amino acids. DNA of the CDR3: TGCGCCAGCAGCTCGGGACAGCGCACAGATACGCAGTATTTT. Amino acids: CASSSGQRTDTQYF.

The J gene is TRBJ2-3, the V gene TRBV9, with TRBD2 matching over 12 bases. The CDR3 is 18 amino acids. Germline CDR1 reads SGDLS; CDR2 reads YYNGEE. Trimming cost V 0 bases and J 4 bases; bases outside gene matches: 9. The CDR3 coding sequence is TGTGCCAGCAGCGTAGGGACTCTAGCGGGAGGGCTGGCAGATACGCAGTATTTT. Translation gives CASSVGTLAGGLADTQYF.

The chain links TRBV6-1 to TRBJ2-7, with a weak D call TRBD2 (5 bases). There are 13 residues in the CDR3. Germline V gene sequence: CDR1 MNHNS, CDR2 SASEGT. V was pared by 4 bases and J by 0 bases, with 7 bases between. The CDR3, as DNA: TGTGCCAGCAGTGGTGGGAGCTCCTACGAGCAGTACTTC. Residues: CASSGGSSYEQYF.

The J gene is TRBJ1-5, the V gene TRBV9, with D unresolved. CDR1 SGDLS and CDR2 YYNGEE come from the germline V gene. This CDR3 has 15 amino acids. Trimming left V 2 bases short and J 7 bases short, with 16 bases between. In DNA form, the CDR3 reads TGTGCCAGCAGCGTTGGAGGCGAGAGTTTCCAGCCCCAGCATTTT. This sequence encodes CASSVGGESFQPQHF.

V is TRBV5-6 and J is TRBJ2-3; the match to TRBD2 covers 8 bases. With V trimmed by 5 bases and J by 2 bases, 10 bases remained unmatched. CDR3 length: 16 amino acids. Germline-derived CDR1 and CDR2 are SGHDT and YYEEEE. This chain's CDR3 is CASSPIAGRITDTQYF. The CDR3 DNA reads as TGTGCCAGCAGTCCAATAGCGGGACGGATCACAGATACGCAGTATTTT. The variable domain in full, completed from reference TRBV5-6 and TRBJ2-3, reads DAGVTQSPTHLIKTRGQQVTLRCSPKSGHDTVSWYQQALGQGPQFIFQYYEEEERQRGNFPDRFSGHQFPNYSSELNVNALLLGDSALYLCASSPIAGRITDTQYFGPGTRLTVL.

This clone was recorded once. This rearrangement joins TRBV6-1 to TRBJ1-5; 9 nucleotides align to TRBD1. CDR3 length: 15 amino acids. V shed 7 bases, J shed 2 bases, and the junction held 6 bases outside the gene matches. CDR1 and CDR2 from the germline V gene are MNHNS and SASEGT. The CDR3 region is CASTRQGGGNQPQHF. For the CDR3, the DNA is TGTGCCAGCACCCGACAGGGGGGGGGCAATCAGCCCCAGCATTTT.

This clone was observed a handful of times. The gene calls are TRBV18 and TRBJ2-7; D call uncertain. This CDR3 comprises 14 residues. Germline lookup yields CDR1 KGHSH and CDR2 LQKENI. Trimming shortened V by 4 bases and J by 5 bases, and 15 bases separated the two germline ends. The chain's CDR3 is CASSRAVALNEQYF. The CDR3 bases are TGTGCCAGCTCACGAGCTGTCGCTCTAAACGAGCAGTACTTC.

The rearrangement links TRBV5-4 to TRBJ2-7; the match to TRBD2 covers 9 bases. Germline V gene sequence: CDR1 SGHNT, CDR2 YYREEE (reference sequence). This CDR3 has 15 residues. The trim removed 0 bases at V and 2 bases at J, leaving 3 bases unmatched. CDR3 sequence reads: CASSLAGTSTYEQYF. As DNA, the CDR3 is TGTGCCAGCAGCTTGGCCGGGACTAGCACCTACGAGCAGTACTTC.

The rearrangement uses TRBV27 and TRBJ1-6, with D uncertain. The CDR3 consists of 14 residues. The V end lost 8 bases, the J end lost 4 bases, and 12 bases lay between the germline ends. From germline, CDR1 is MNHEY and CDR2 SMNVEV (reference sequence). Written as DNA, the CDR3 is TGTGCCAGCCGACGGGGAGGATATAATTCACCCCTCCACTTT. Translating it yields CASRRGGYNSPLHF.

The gene calls are TRBV7-2 and TRBJ1-3, with D possibly matching TRBD1 (6 bases). The germline gives CDR1 SGHTA, CDR2 FQGNSA. This CDR3 has 16 residues. V lost 3 bases and J lost 0, with 12 bases in between. CDR3 coding DNA: TGTGCCAGCAGCTTTGTACAGGGCCGCTCTGGAAACACCATATATTTT. Amino acids: CASSFVQGRSGNTIYF.

The chain recombines TRBV19 with TRBJ2-7; 7 nucleotides align to TRBD1. The germline gives CDR1 LNHDA, CDR2 SQIVND (reference sequence). J was trimmed by 0 bases and V by 6 bases; bases with no gene match: 2. The CDR3 is 13 amino acids. CDR3 coding DNA: TGTGCCAGTAGGGGGACAGACTCCTACGAGCAGTACTTC. Translated: CASRGTDSYEQYF.

The rearrangement joins TRBV27 to TRBJ1-2; D may be TRBD1 (6 bases). The V end was cut by 4 bases, the J end by 0 bases, with 15 bases between. The CDR3 is 16 amino acids. Per the germline V gene, CDR1 is MNHEY and CDR2 is SMNVEV (reference sequence). The CDR3 sequence is CASSSALRGANYGYTF. The CDR3 DNA is TGTGCCAGCAGTTCCGCTCTTAGGGGGGCTAACTATGGCTACACCTTC.

In the case of this clone: This same CDR3 is encoded by further DNA sequences in the sample. The chain is built from TRBV28 and TRBJ1-5; unclear D gene. The CDR3 extends over 15 amino acids. With 2 bases removed from V and 0 bases from J, the gap between germline ends came to 8 bases. CDR1 is MDHEN, CDR2 SYDVKM, per germline. This chain's CDR3 is CASSLGGNSNQPQHF. In nucleotides, the CDR3 is TGTGCCAGCAGTTTAGGAGGGAATAGCAATCAGCCCCAGCATTTT.

The V and J genes are TRBV18 and TRBJ1-3; D not resolved. The V gene lost 3 bases and the J gene lost 6 bases, with 18 bases spanning the gap. This CDR3 has 16 amino acids. CDR1 and CDR2 from the germline V gene are KGHSH and LQKENI. The CDR3 sequence is CASSPLPIGQSNTIYF. CDR3 bases: TGTGCCAGCTCACCCCTCCCGATTGGGCAGTCAAACACCATATATTTT. Complete variable domain (other parts from reference TRBV18 and TRBJ1-3): NAGVMQNPRHLVRRRGQEARLRCSPMKGHSHVYWYRQLPEEGLKFMVYLQKENIIDESGMPKERFSAEFPKEGPSILRIQQVVRGDSAAYFCASSPLPIGQSNTIYFGEGSWLTVV.

The V and J genes are TRBV15 and TRBJ2-3; D remains unclear. Trimming stripped 3 bases from V and 3 bases from J, with 19 bases between. This CDR3 comprises 17 residues. Germline CDR1 LNHNV, CDR2 YYDKDF (reference sequence). The CDR3 is CATSRKSNGLITDTQYF. The DNA for the CDR3 is TGTGCCACCAGCAGGAAAAGTAACGGGTTAATAACAGATACGCAGTATTTT.

The V call is TRBV10-3, the J call TRBJ1-6, with a tentative D call TRBD1 (6 bases). V shed 0 bases and J shed 7 bases, with 10 bases lying between them. Germline V gene sequence: CDR1 ENHRY, CDR2 SYGVKD. The CDR3 has 15 residues. CDR3 DNA sequence: TGTGCCATCAGTGAGTCGGGGGGCTTCAATTCACCCCTCCACTTT. Its translation: CAISESGGFNSPLHF.